These T cell receptor beta chains were read from a single sample in a study of cytomegalovirus exposure and HLA in healthy donors. The method was immunoSEQ multiplex PCR; TCRdb's version includes in-frame clones alone and lacks a portion of them. The profile shows fewer than 140,000 clones, just over 70% of them singletons. The sequenced sample consisted of PBMCs. These receptors were obtained from a boy younger than 18 in good health and CMV-seronegative. Both conserved end residues are part of each CDR3. Fields, in order: D gene, V gene, J gene, clone size, CDR3 DNA, CDR3 protein. The D gene is left open where the match is weak. Rows may omit the clone size; those that give it use once, few, many or a size class.

-,TRBV5-4,TRBJ1-2,-,TGTGCCAGCAGCTTGACAGGGTACTATGGCTACACCTTC,CASSLTGYYGYTF
-,TRBV5-6,TRBJ1-5,-,TGTGCCAGCAGCTTGATGCAGGGTATAAGGATTGATCAGCCCCAGCATTTT,CASSLMQGIRIDQPQHF
-,TRBV7-9,TRBJ1-3,-,TGTGCCAGCAGCCTCAGAGACAGTGCCCTACACACCATATATTTT,CASSLRDSALHTIYF
TRBD1,TRBV27,TRBJ1-1,-,TGTGCCAGCAGTTTCAACGCAAGACAGGGAGGTATGAACACTGAAGCTTTCTTT,CASSFNARQGGMNTEAFF
TRBD1,TRBV5-1,TRBJ1-2,few,TGCGCCAGCAGCCAGGGGGCTGCTAACTATGGCTACACCTTC,CASSQGAANYGYTF
-,TRBV7-8,TRBJ1-2,-,TGTGCCAGCAGCAACCGGGACACCTATGGCTACACCTTC,CASSNRDTYGYTF
TRBD1,TRBV6-5,TRBJ1-5,-,TGTGCCAGCAGTTCACCGGGACAGGGGAAACCCCAGCATTTT,CASSSPGQGKPQHF
TRBD2,TRBV5-4,TRBJ2-7,-,TGTGCCAGCAGCCCGCGCCCTAGCGGGGGAACCTACGAGCAGTACTTC,CASSPRPSGGTYEQYF
TRBD1,TRBV2,TRBJ1-5,once,TGTGCCAGCAGTCAGAACAGGGGAGAGCCCCAGCATTTT,CASSQNRGEPQHF
-,TRBV6-5,TRBJ1-2,-,TGTGCCAGCACCTCGGGGGGGGGTGGGTATGGCTACACCTTC,CASTSGGGGYGYTF
TRBD1,TRBV6-5,TRBJ2-7,-,TGTGCCAGCGGCCCTCAGGGGGTAGACGAGCAGTACTTC,CASGPQGVDEQYF
TRBD2,TRBV5-8,TRBJ2-1,few,TGTGCCAGCAGCACGGGGACTAGCGGGAGGGATGAGCAGTTCTTC,CASSTGTSGRDEQFF
-,TRBV28,TRBJ2-2,-,TGTGCCGTCCGGGGTCAATGGTCTGGGGAGCTGTTTTTT,CAVRGQWSGELFF
TRBD1,TRBV2,TRBJ1-6,-,TGTGCCAGCAGAAAAGGGGGACAGTGGTCCTATAATTCACCCCTCCACTTT,CASRKGGQWSYNSPLHF
TRBD1,TRBV19,TRBJ1-5,-,TGTGCCAGTAGGGACTGGACAGGTACAAATCAGCCCCAGCATTTT,CASRDWTGTNQPQHF
-,TRBV30,TRBJ1-1,once,TGTGCCTGGAGTGCCCTTCCGGGAAACACTGAAGCTTTCTTT,CAWSALPGNTEAFF
-,TRBV28,TRBJ2-7,-,TGTGCCAGCAGTTTATCTGGGGGCGAAAACGAGCAGTACTTC,CASSLSGGENEQYF
TRBD1,TRBV2,TRBJ2-2,-,TGTGCCAGCGAGGGACAGGGCTACACCGGGGAGCTGTTTTTT,CASEGQGYTGELFF
-,TRBV5-6,TRBJ1-2,-,TGTGCCAGCAGCTTGGTTTCAGGGTCCTATGGCTACACCTTC,CASSLVSGSYGYTF
-,TRBV30,TRBJ1-1,-,TGTGCCTGGAGTGTAGTGGGGGGCACTGAAGCTTTCTTT,CAWSVVGGTEAFF
TRBD1,TRBV5-1,TRBJ1-1,-,TGCGCCAGCAGCTTGGAGACAGGGGGCGGCACTGAAGCTTTCTTT,CASSLETGGGTEAFF
TRBD2,TRBV19,TRBJ2-7,once,TGTGCCAGTAGGGGACTAGCGGGAGGCACCTACGAGCAGTACTTC,CASRGLAGGTYEQYF
TRBD1,TRBV28,TRBJ1-5,-,TGTGCCAGCAGTGAATTCCGGGACAGGGGGCATTTT,CASSEFRDRGHF
TRBD1,TRBV30,TRBJ1-1,-,TGTGCCTGGTGTTTGACAGGGGGCGACACTGAAGCTTTCTTT,CAWCLTGGDTEAFF
-,TRBV5-1,TRBJ1-6,-,TGCGCCAGCAGCTTGGAACAGCATTCACCCCTCCACTTT,CASSLEQHSPLHF
-,TRBV18,TRBJ2-7,few,TGTGCCAGCTCAACTACCGGCGGGGTTACCTACGAGCAGTACTTC,CASSTTGGVTYEQYF
TRBD2,TRBV15,TRBJ2-1,-,TGTGCCACCAACCCGACTAGCGGGAGGGCACGGCATGAGCAGTTCTTC,CATNPTSGRARHEQFF
TRBD1,TRBV30,TRBJ1-4,-,TGTGCCTGGAGTGACCCGGGACAGGGTAGGCAAAAACTGTTTTTT,CAWSDPGQGRQKLFF
TRBD1,TRBV30,TRBJ2-7,-,TGTGCCTGGAGTCCGGGGACAGTAAGTTCCTACGAGCAGTACTTC,CAWSPGTVSSYEQYF
-,TRBV27,TRBJ1-5,-,TGTGCCAGCAGTTTATACTCGGAGCCCGATCAGCCCCAGCATTTT,CASSLYSEPDQPQHF
-,TRBV28,TRBJ1-1,few,TGTGCCAGCAGTTTAAGTTTCAGAGGGACTGAAGCTTTCTTT,CASSLSFRGTEAFF
TRBD2,TRBV5-1,TRBJ2-5,once,TGCGCCAGCAGCTCCCCTAGCGGGAGCTCGGAGACCCAGTACTTC,CASSSPSGSSETQYF
-,TRBV5-6,TRBJ2-2,once,TGTGCCAGCAGCTTGAGGCAGGCCCAGAACACCGGGGAGCTGTTTTTT,CASSLRQAQNTGELFF